A single count supports the clone carrying this TCR beta chain. The CDR3 extends over 19 amino acids. The V and J ends lost 4 bases and 6 bases, in that order; junction bases with no gene match: 15. The germline CDR1 and CDR2 sequences are LNHDA and SQIVND (reference sequence). These data come from a study of blood T cell repertoires in COVID-19. Overall study context: Nucleic acid was either cDNA or gDNA, and it came from T cells, B-cell-depleted T cells, or PBMCs.

TCRdb keeps only in-frame clones here, not all; method: immunoSEQ multiplex PCR. This sample has roughly 120,000 clones; about 83% occur once, and the top ten carry around 5%. V usage is TRBV19 and J usage is TRBJ2-1, with 13 positions matching TRBD2. Sequencing was carried out using peripheral blood. This clonotype was obtained from a human donor in a cohort sampled during active COVID-19. The CDR3 loop is CASSTTSGRAVVVRNEQFF. CDR3 coding DNA: TGTGCCAGTAGTACAACTAGCGGGAGGGCCGTAGTGGTCCGCAATGAGCAGTTCTTC.